This T cell receptor beta chain was captured by sequencing in a study of blood T cell repertoires in COVID-19. Study at large: Whether acute or convalescent, the COVID-19 samples came from the United States, Italy and Spain.

Sequencing was performed with immunoSEQ multiplex PCR; in TCRdb, only in-frame clones are kept and a portion is missing. The sample yields fewer than 250,000 clones, 82% seen once. Germline CDR1 reads LNHDA; CDR2 reads SQIVND (reference sequence). The trim removed 4 bases at V and 3 bases at J, leaving 7 bases unmatched. The CDR3 spans 15 residues. The sequencing input was peripheral blood. This sequence joins TRBV19 and TRBJ2-7; 9 nucleotides line up with TRBD1. The sequence was collected from a woman aged 70-85 years with acute or convalescent COVID-19. CDR3 DNA: TGTGCCAGTAGTACCTCGGGACAGGGCTTCTACGAGCAGTACTTC. Translated: CASSTSGQGFYEQYF.